This TCR beta chain comes out of a study of siplizumab effects on memory and regulatory T cells. Regarding the study as a whole: Greater diversity than memory cells seemed evident in naive T cells, which also appeared to be major alloresponse contributors. Roughly 75-96% of proliferating clones (CD4+ or CD8+) could not be assigned a naive or memory phenotype.

Each sample yielded around 9.6 x 10^4 assayed TCR templates. Only in-frame clones appear in the TCRdb table, and some are missing; sequencing was by immunoSEQ multiplex PCR. The top ten clones hold 0.025% to 0.035% of a sample with tens of thousands of clones, around 97% of them seen once. Germline V gene sequence: CDR1 LNHDA, CDR2 SQIVND (reference sequence). Trimming took off 7 bases at V and 0 bases at J, with 9 bases between the two ends. This CDR3 spans 14 amino acids. A remark on this clone: Its antigen is currently unknown.

The receptor was derived from a human donor in good health. The source material was naive CD4+ T cells sorted from blood. V and J are TRBV19 and TRBJ2-2; D is perhaps TRBD2 (6 bases). The CDR3 here is CASTGLTNTGELFF. In DNA form, the CDR3 reads TGTGCCAGTACGGGACTCACGAACACCGGGGAGCTGTTTTTT.